The clone carrying this TCR beta chain was counted only a few times. These data belong to a study of identical twins. V was clipped by 4 bases and J by 4 bases, with 21 bases between them. The germline CDR1 and CDR2 sequences are LGHDT and YNNKEL (reference sequence). The CDR3 has 17 amino acids. A universal primer binding site was introduced by template switching. The final cDNA contained unique molecular identifiers. Using its own MiXCR run on the 5' RACE reads, TCRdb lists one record per CDR3 protein. The table includes approximately 230,000 distinct CDR3 sequences, 6.5% detected once. These data were also reused for a study on T cells expressing NK-cell markers.

This receptor was identified in a woman in her late teens or twenties in good health. The chain combines TRBV3-1 with TRBJ2-3; D not resolved. Specimen: CD8+ T cells sorted from blood. The CDR3 reads CASSRPRTGPQADTQYF. The CDR3 nucleotides read TGTGCCAGCAGCCGCCCGAGGACCGGTCCCCAGGCAGATACGCAGTATTTT.